These 2 T cell receptor beta chains originate from one sample sequenced in a study of blood T cell repertoires in COVID-19. The method was immunoSEQ multiplex PCR; TCRdb's version includes in-frame clones alone and lacks a portion of them. The sample contains 30,000 to 35,000 clones, roughly 80% of which appear only once. The sequenced sample consisted of peripheral blood. The receptor source for this set is a human donor in a cohort sampled during active COVID-19.

This clone was counted only a few times. The chain uses TRBV28 and TRBJ1-1; 7 nucleotides agree with TRBD1. From germline, CDR1 is MDHEN and CDR2 SYDVKM. Trimming took 6 bases from V and 7 from J; bases not matched to a gene: 11. The CDR3 sequence is 14 residues long. This CDR3 reads CASSPTGVGSEAFF. The CDR3, as DNA: TGTGCCAGCAGCCCCACAGGGGTGGGCAGTGAAGCTTTCTTT. Full variable domain (rest looked up from reference TRBV28 and TRBJ1-1): DVKVTQSSRYLVKRTGEKVFLECVQDMDHENMFWYRQDPGLGLRLIYFSYDVKMKEKGDIPEGYSVSREKKERFSLILESASTNQTSMYLCASSPTGVGSEAFFGQGTRLTVV.

The V and J genes are TRBV10-3 and TRBJ1-2; maybe TRBD1 (6 bases). Germline V gives CDR1 ENHRY, CDR2 SYGVKD. With 3 bases removed from V and 3 bases from J, the gap between germline ends came to 8 bases. The CDR3 is 13 amino acids. The CDR3 loop reads CAISEKGDYGYTF. The CDR3 nucleotides are TGTGCCATCAGTGAAAAGGGGGACTATGGCTACACCTTC.